The 15 T cell receptor beta chains reported below all come from one sample, sequenced in a study of T cells after yellow fever vaccination (dated by TCRdb to about 2019). The library was obtained by 5' RACE. Sequencing used an Illumina HiSeq 2500. TCRdb handled the public reads itself, with Q25 trimming in fastp and clone calling in MiXCR, and kept productive beta chains. Rows are unified per CDR3 protein, each entry keeping the most common DNA and genes. This sample lists roughly 500,000 distinct CDR3 sequences; over 15% were detected once. Roughly an eighth of the sample is held by the ten biggest clonotypes. This specimen's treatment or condition label, per the study, means: live attenuated yellow fever vaccine strain. The sequencing here drew on PBMCs, taken 15 days after the yellow fever booster vaccination. These receptors were obtained from a man aged 30 to 39 who received the YFV17D yellow fever vaccine.

A few counts support this clonotype. V and J are TRBV6-5 and TRBJ1-1, with TRBD1 matching 7 bases. CDR1 MNHEY and CDR2 SVGAGI come from the germline V gene. After removal of 0 bases from V and 3 bases from J, the junction contained 7 bases not matched to a gene. The length of the CDR3 is 16 residues. CDR3 residues: CASSYSKGALDTEAFF. The CDR3 bases are TGTGCCAGCAGTTACTCGAAGGGGGCCCTGGACACTGAAGCTTTCTTT.

This chain joins TRBV6-1 and TRBJ2-1; the match to TRBD2 covers 7 bases. CDR3 length: 14 residues. CDR1 is MNHNS, CDR2 SASEGT, per germline. Trimming at V came to 6 bases and at J to 8 bases, leaving 10 bases not matched to a gene. The CDR3 DNA is TGTGCCAGCAGGGCTAGCGGAGCCGGGGATGAGCAGTTCTTC. Translated: CASRASGAGDEQFF.

The V and J genes are TRBV19 and TRBJ2-1; D may be TRBD2 (5 bases). Germline lookup yields CDR1 LNHDA and CDR2 SQIVND (reference sequence). The V gene lost 3 bases and the J gene lost 8 bases, with 11 bases spanning the gap. The CDR3 contains 13 residues. CDR3 protein: CASSMGVGDEQFF. The CDR3 bases are TGTGCCAGTAGTATGGGAGTAGGAGATGAGCAGTTCTTC.

This clonotype has just a few counts. The chain carries TRBV30 and TRBJ1-4; D not resolved. Germline assignment: CDR1 GTSNPN and CDR2 SVGIG (reference sequence). Trimming left V 0 bases short and J 5 bases short, with 13 bases between. The CDR3 has 15 residues. CDR3 nucleotides: TGTGCCTGGAGTGTACAATCGGCAGCAAATGAAAAACTGTTTTTT. This codes for CAWSVQSAANEKLFF.

The chain combines TRBV5-6 with TRBJ2-5, with D possibly called TRBD1 or TRBD2 (5 bases each). The CDR3 spans 17 residues. V was cut by 4 bases and J by 0 bases, with 19 bases left in between. Germline-derived CDR1 and CDR2 are SGHDT and YYEEEE. DNA of the CDR3: TGTGCCAGCAGCATCAGAGGGGTTCTCCTGTACCAAGAGACCCAGTACTTC. Protein product: CASSIRGVLLYQETQYF.

At least ten counts were recorded for this clonotype. V gene TRBV20-1 combines with J gene TRBJ2-3; D not resolved. CDR3 size: 13 residues. From germline, CDR1 is DFQATT and CDR2 SNEGSKA (reference sequence). V lost 0 bases and J lost 0, with 4 bases in between. The DNA of the CDR3 is TGCAGTGCTAGAGATCATAGCACAGATACGCAGTATTTT. Its translation: CSARDHSTDTQYF.

This clonotype has a handful of counts. The chain combines TRBV12-3 or TRBV12-4 with TRBJ2-5, with D perhaps given as TRBD1 or TRBD2 (5 bases each). V dropped 5 bases and J dropped 8 bases, with 12 bases sitting between them. This CDR3 is built from 12 residues. Here the CDR3 DNA reads TGTGCCAGCAGTCGGACCGGGGACACCCAGTACTTC. This sequence encodes CASSRTGDTQYF.

J is TRBJ2-7 and V is TRBV2, with D unclear. The CDR3 runs 11 residues. Germline V gene data show CDR1 as SNHLY and CDR2 as FYNNEI. Trimming cost V 7 bases and J 5 bases, with 9 bases left between them. This chain's CDR3 is CASTTWHEQYF. For the CDR3, the DNA is TGTGCCAGCACCACCTGGCACGAGCAGTACTTC.

This clonotype was seen a handful of times. The CDR3 coding sequence is TGTGCCAGCAGTGAAGCGAGATCCCTAGCGGCCTCCTACGAGCAGTACTTC. As protein: CASSEARSLAASYEQYF. V is TRBV6-1 and J is TRBJ2-7; TRBD2 aligns across 7 bases. Trimming removed 0 bases from V and 0 bases from J; junction bases left unmatched: 8. The CDR3 spans 17 residues. Germline CDR1 and CDR2: MNHNS and SASEGT.

A few counts support this clonotype. The CDR3 DNA is TGCGCCAGCAGCTCCCCTGGGCAAAGTCAGGGGTACGAGCAGTACTTC. Protein: CASSSPGQSQGYEQYF. The genes are TRBV5-1 and TRBJ2-7; tentatively, D is TRBD1 (6 bases). Trimming removed 3 bases from V and 4 bases from J, with 20 bases in between. Per germline, CDR1 SGHRS and CDR2 YFSETQ. This CDR3 comprises 16 residues.

This sequence joins TRBV10-2 and TRBJ2-7; 9 nucleotides line up with TRBD1. The V and J ends lost 2 bases and 5 bases, in that order; junction bases with no gene match: 4. Germline V gene lookup returns CDR1 WSHSY and CDR2 SAAADI. CDR3 length: 14 residues. This CDR3 is CASSETDRGHEQYF. Here the CDR3 DNA reads TGCGCCAGCAGTGAGACGGACAGGGGCCACGAGCAGTACTTC.

Many counts were recorded for this clonotype. V is TRBV20-1 and J is TRBJ2-7; TRBD2 matches 7 bases. CDR1 and CDR2 (germline): DFQATT, SNEGSKA (reference sequence). The CDR3 runs to 14 residues. Germline trimming cut 0 bases from V and 3 bases from J; bases unmatched to any gene: 5. The CDR3, as DNA: TGCAGTGCTAGAGATCCCCAGCGGGACTACGAGCAGTACTTC. Translating it yields CSARDPQRDYEQYF.

The rearrangement uses TRBV7-8 and TRBJ2-7; TRBD1 is a possible D gene (6 bases). Trimming stripped 5 bases from V and 7 bases from J, with 21 bases between. The germline V gene encodes CDR1 SGHVS and CDR2 FQNEAQ. The CDR3 spans 15 residues. In DNA, the CDR3 is TGTGCCAGCAGCCTATGGACAGCTTCACCGGAGGAGCAGTACTTC. Translating gives CASSLWTASPEEQYF.

The rearrangement joins TRBV20-1 to TRBJ2-5, with TRBD1 matching over 8 bases. CDR1 and CDR2 (germline): DFQATT, SNEGSKA (reference sequence). The CDR3 totals 13 residues. The CDR3 sequence is CSASGQGIETQYF. The DNA for the CDR3 is TGCAGCGCGTCCGGACAGGGAATAGAGACCCAGTACTTC.

This clonotype was picked up a small number of times. The chain links TRBV10-3 to TRBJ2-3; TRBD2 is a possible D gene (5 bases). Germline V gene data show CDR1 as ENHRY and CDR2 as SYGVKD. V was pared by 11 bases and J by 2 bases, with 20 bases between. CDR3 length: 15 residues. For the CDR3, the DNA is TGTGCCGTCCGGACTTCCACCAAGATCACAGATACGCAGTATTTT. Translation: CAVRTSTKITDTQYF.